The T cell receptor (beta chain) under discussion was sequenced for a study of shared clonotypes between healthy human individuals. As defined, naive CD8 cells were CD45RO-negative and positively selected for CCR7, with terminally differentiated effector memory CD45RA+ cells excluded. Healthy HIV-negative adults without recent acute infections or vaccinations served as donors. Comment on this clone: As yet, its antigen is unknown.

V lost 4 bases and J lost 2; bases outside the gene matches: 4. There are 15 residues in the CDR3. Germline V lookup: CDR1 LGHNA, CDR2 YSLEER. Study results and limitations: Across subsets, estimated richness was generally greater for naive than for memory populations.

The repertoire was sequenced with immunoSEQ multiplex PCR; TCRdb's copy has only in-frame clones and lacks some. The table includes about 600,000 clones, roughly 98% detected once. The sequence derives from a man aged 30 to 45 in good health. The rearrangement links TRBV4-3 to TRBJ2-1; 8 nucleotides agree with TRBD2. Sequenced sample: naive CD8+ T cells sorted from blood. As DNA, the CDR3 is TGCGCCAGCAGCCTTACTAGCGGTCCCTACAATGAGCAGTTCTTC. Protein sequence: CASSLTSGPYNEQFF.